The 9 T cell receptor beta chains below come from one sample, sequenced in a study of T cell responses to AZD1222 COVID-19 vaccine. Only in-frame clones appear in the TCRdb table, and some are missing; sequencing was by immunoSEQ multiplex PCR. This table holds roughly 33,000 clones, about four fifths found once. The sample here was peripheral blood, taken 28 days after the second AZD1222 dose. These receptors all stem from an adult who received the AZD1222 COVID-19 vaccine.

The CDR3 loop is CASSPGSYGYTF. The CDR3 region has the DNA TGTGCCAGCAGTCCCGGGAGTTATGGCTACACCTTC. This chain links TRBV5-6 with TRBJ1-2; unclear D gene. Per germline, CDR1 SGHDT and CDR2 YYEEEE. Trimming left V 5 bases short and J 5 bases short, with 10 bases between. This CDR3 contains 12 residues.

The rearrangement uses TRBV5-5 and TRBJ1-4, with TRBD1 identical over 7 bases. Germline CDR1 reads SGHKS; CDR2 reads YYEKEE (reference sequence). V gave up 4 bases and J gave up 11 bases; unmatched junction bases: 11. This CDR3 comprises 14 residues. CDR3 amino acids: CASSVTGEVGKLFF. Written as DNA, the CDR3 is TGTGCCAGCAGCGTAACAGGGGAGGTTGGGAAACTGTTTTTT.

This clone came up once. The chain combines TRBV19 with TRBJ2-1; D is tentatively TRBD1 or TRBD2 (5 bases each). The length of the CDR3 is 15 residues. Germline V gene sequence: CDR1 LNHDA, CDR2 SQIVND (reference sequence). Trimming took 7 bases from V and 5 from J, leaving 18 bases between them. CDR3 nucleotides: TGTGCCAGTACCACCCGGGACGGAGTCCACAATGAGCAGTTCTTC. Translation: CASTTRDGVHNEQFF.

CDR3 protein: CASSEFPGGDSPLHF. Here the CDR3 DNA reads TGCGCCAGCAGTGAGTTCCCAGGGGGCGATTCACCCCTCCACTTT. This rearrangement joins TRBV10-1 to TRBJ1-6; TRBD1 aligns across 8 bases. Germline assignment: CDR1 WNHNN and CDR2 SYGVQD (reference sequence). This CDR3 comprises 15 residues. V lost 1 base to trimming and J lost 8 bases; unmatched junction nucleotides: 4.

J is TRBJ2-3 and V is TRBV6-1; TRBD2 matches 9 bases. Trimming took 3 bases from V and 1 from J; bases not matched to a gene: 5. The CDR3 extends over 16 amino acids. Germline V gene sequence: CDR1 MNHNS, CDR2 SASEGT. Written as DNA, the CDR3 is TGTGCCAGCAGTGACCCCCAGCGGGGGGGCACAGATACGCAGTATTTT. Translation gives CASSDPQRGGTDTQYF.

The chain couples TRBV6-5 to TRBJ1-2, with 7 bases identical to TRBD1. J lost 4 bases, V lost 2 bases, and 1 base had no gene match. Per germline, CDR1 MNHEY and CDR2 SVGAGI. CDR3 size: 13 residues. The CDR3 DNA reads TGTGCCAGCAGTTACGGGACAGTCTATGGCTACACCTTC. This encodes CASSYGTVYGYTF.

V gene TRBV6-6 combines with J gene TRBJ2-7; 10 nucleotides line up with TRBD1. The CDR3 consists of 16 residues. The V gene's germline CDR1 is MNHNY and CDR2 SVGAGI (reference sequence). V trimming: 0 bases; J trimming: 0 bases; junction bases outside the gene matches: 2. In DNA, the CDR3 is TGTGCCAGCAGTTACTCCGGGACAGGGGACTCCTACGAGCAGTACGTC. As protein: CASSYSGTGDSYEQYV.

The V and J genes are TRBV10-3 and TRBJ2-2, with 7 bases identical to TRBD1. V trimming: 2 bases; J trimming: 0 bases; junction bases outside the gene matches: 0. The CDR3 is 15 amino acids. Germline V gene sequence: CDR1 ENHRY, CDR2 SYGVKD. The CDR3 region has the DNA TGTGCCATCAGTGAGACAGGGGCGAACACCGGGGAGCTGTTTTTT. Protein product: CAISETGANTGELFF.

The chain carries TRBV7-2 and TRBJ2-1; 11 positions agree with TRBD2. Per the germline V gene, CDR1 is SGHTA and CDR2 is FQGNSA. CDR3 size: 16 residues. Unmatched junction bases numbered 4, after V lost 5 bases and J lost 1 base. DNA of the CDR3: TGTGCCAGCAGCATGACTAGCGGGACGTCCTACAATGAGCAGTTCTTC. Protein sequence: CASSMTSGTSYNEQFF.